This note documents a single T cell receptor beta chain sequence. Its antigen is unknown. Germline is not matched at one junction end, which may reflect a read error. Germline-derived CDR1 and CDR2 are MNHEY and SVGAGI. The CDR3 is made up of 12 amino acids. The data belong to a study of metastatic and nonmetastatic thyroid tumors. Study-level points and caveats: In both blood and tumor samples, TCR beta diversity was reported significantly higher for malignant than benign nodules.

In the original processing: A distant-metastasis classifier for papillary thyroid cancer was built using CDR3 differences across clinicopathological groups. TCRdb re-analyzed the PCR reads through MiXCR. TCRdb, not the original authors, processed these V and J calls. The table shows fewer than 15,000 clones, with roughly a quarter occurring only once. Before thyroid surgery, none of the patients had received any treatment. The sequenced sample was tumor tissue. The V call is TRBV6-5, the J call TRBJ2-2; D unclear. The receptor comes from a female donor with papillary thyroid cancer or a benign thyroid nodule (not recorded which). Some clones in this sample may be carry-over from other donors' samples. The CDR3 reads CSSSLVGRELFF. CDR3 nucleotide sequence: TGTTCCAGCAGTTTGGTGGGGAGGGAGCTGTTTTTT.